The 19 T cell receptor beta chains presented below share a single source sample, sequenced in a study of CD8+CD57+ T cells in acquired aplastic anemia. Genomic DNA provided the template from which TCR beta VDJ and CDR3 profiles were obtained. One entry per CDR3 protein, called by TCRdb with MiXCR from the reads. The sample lists 200,000 to 250,000 distinct CDR3 sequences; around half were seen once. Selection for sequencing was limited to patients who had shown CD8+CD57+ cell expansion by flow cytometry. Material: sorted CD4+, CD8+, or CD8+CD57+ T cells (not recorded which) from PBMCs. The receptor set was obtained from a human donor with aplastic anemia.

The chain couples TRBV2 to TRBJ1-5; a possible D gene is TRBD1 (5 bases). With 9 bases removed from V and 0 bases from J, the gap between germline ends came to 12 bases. The CDR3 contains 14 residues. Germline V gene lookup returns CDR1 SNHLY and CDR2 FYNNEI. CDR3 nucleotides: TGTGCCAGTAGGTGGGACGATAGCAATCAGCCCCAGCATTTT. Its translation: CASRWDDSNQPQHF. Based on the CDR3 plus reference TRBV2 and TRBJ1-5, the full variable domain is EPEVTQTPSHQVTQMGQEVILRCVPISNHLYFYWYRQILGQKVEFLVSFYNNEISEKSEIFDDQFSVERPDGSNFTLKIRSTKLEDSAMYFCASRWDDSNQPQHFGDGTRLSIL.

The V and J genes are TRBV10-1 and TRBJ2-1; unclear D gene. Trimming cost V 2 bases and J 11 bases, with 13 bases left between them. Germline CDR1 WNHNN, CDR2 SYGVQD (reference sequence). The CDR3 spans 13 residues. The CDR3: CASSEGSRAQQFF. In DNA form, the CDR3 reads TGCGCCAGCAGTGAGGGAAGTCGGGCCCAGCAGTTCTTC.

In this sample, this clonotype turned up a few times. This chain links TRBV3-1 with TRBJ2-3; TRBD1 matches 9 bases. V was clipped by 5 bases and J by 2 bases; unmatched bases: 8. The length of the CDR3 is 16 residues. Germline V gene sequence: CDR1 LGHDT, CDR2 YNNKEL (reference sequence). CDR3 loop: CASSYDRTGVTDTQYF. In nucleotides, the CDR3 is TGTGCCAGCAGCTACGACCGGACAGGGGTCACAGATACGCAGTATTTT.

The rearrangement links TRBV20-1 to TRBJ1-2, with D uncertain. Trimming took off 4 bases at V and 7 bases at J, with 10 bases between the two ends. The length of the CDR3 is 11 residues. Looked up from germline, CDR1 is DFQATT and CDR2 is SNEGSKA (reference sequence). The CDR3 protein is CSAIVGRGYTF. In nucleotides, the CDR3 is TGCAGTGCTATCGTCGGTCGTGGCTACACCTTC.

This clonotype was seen once. A read error is possible here, since a much larger clone lies one base away. V gene TRBV25-1 combines with J gene TRBJ2-7; TRBD1 matches at 9 bases. CDR1 and CDR2 from the germline V gene are MGHDK and SYGVNS. The V gene end was trimmed by 2 bases and the J gene end by 7 bases; junction bases not matched to a gene: 21. This CDR3 contains 19 residues. The CDR3 nucleotides read TGTGCCAGCAGTGAAGGCCGGATCACAGGGGGCAGCTCCTACAATGAGCAGTACTTC. Translating it yields CASSEGRITGGSSYNEQYF.

With regard to this clonotype: A single base separates this from a much larger clone, so it may be a read error. In DNA, the CDR3 is TGTGCCAGCAGCTTTCGACGGTTCAATGAAAAACTGTTTTTT. Protein: CASSFRRFNEKLFF. The chain is built from TRBV11-3 and TRBJ1-4; the D is unclear. Germline values: CDR1 SGHNT, CDR2 YENEEA. CDR3 size: 14 residues. Between the trimmed V and J ends, which lost 3 bases and 5 bases, there was a span of 10 bases.

This clonotype came up once. The chain couples TRBV4-2 to TRBJ2-3; D is perhaps TRBD2 (6 bases). CDR3 length: 13 residues. Per germline, CDR1 LGHNA and CDR2 YNFKEQ. V dropped 1 base and J dropped 11 bases, with 13 bases sitting between them. CDR3 in DNA: TGTGCCAGCAGCCAAGCGCCGGGGCGGGGGCAGTATTTT. Translated: CASSQAPGRGQYF.

The V gene is TRBV20-1, the J gene TRBJ2-7; D may be TRBD1 (5 bases). CDR1 is DFQATT and CDR2 is SNEGSKA in the germline V gene (reference sequence). The CDR3 is made up of 12 amino acids. Trimming removed 0 bases at V and 6 bases at J, with 9 bases between. This chain's CDR3 is CSARDPGREQYF. CDR3 in DNA: TGCAGTGCTAGAGATCCAGGGCGCGAGCAGTACTTC.

In this sample, this clonotype turned up a few times. The chain joins TRBV6-1 to TRBJ2-7; tentatively, D is TRBD1 or TRBD2 (5 bases each). CDR1 is MNHNS, CDR2 SASEGT, per germline. The ends were cut back, 1 base at V and 3 bases at J, with 16 bases in the middle. CDR3 length equals 16 residues. The CDR3 nucleotides are TGTGCCAGCAGTGAAGAGTGGGACCCGTCCTTCTACGAGCAGTACTTC. Translating gives CASSEEWDPSFYEQYF.

Of note for this clonotype: A much bigger clone sits one base away, suggesting this may be a read error. The gene calls are TRBV5-6 and TRBJ2-7; 9 nucleotides align to TRBD1. Germline CDR1 reads SGHDT; CDR2 reads YYEEEE. The V and J ends lost 4 bases and 3 bases, in that order; junction bases with no gene match: 8. The CDR3 has 15 amino acids. The CDR3 DNA follows: TGTGCCAGCAGCGAACTGGGACAGGGCCTCTACGAGCAGTACTTC. Amino acid sequence: CASSELGQGLYEQYF.

This clonotype occurred a few times. The chain employs TRBV6-2 or TRBV6-3 and TRBJ2-7; 10 bases agree with TRBD2. The V gene end was trimmed by 8 bases and the J gene end by 4 bases; junction bases not matched to a gene: 14. The CDR3 is 16 amino acids. Germline V gene data show CDR1 as MNHEY and CDR2 as SVGEGT. In nucleotides, the CDR3 is TGTGCCAGCTGCCCGTCATCTAGCGGGGGAGTATACGAGCAGTACTTC. This translates into CASCPSSSGGVYEQYF.

The rearrangement uses TRBV6-1 and TRBJ2-1, with 8 positions matching TRBD1. Trimming at V came to 8 bases and at J to 7 bases, leaving 16 bases not matched to a gene. This CDR3 has 16 amino acids. From germline, CDR1 is MNHNS and CDR2 SASEGT. The CDR3 is CASLQGQGARWNEQFF. CDR3 sequence (DNA): TGTGCCAGCCTTCAGGGGCAGGGGGCAAGGTGGAATGAGCAGTTCTTC.

This clonotype was recorded at least ten times. V gene TRBV9 combines with J gene TRBJ1-5; D is uncertain. Trimming removed 0 bases at V and 5 bases at J, with 12 bases between. The length of the CDR3 is 15 residues. Germline assignment: CDR1 SGDLS and CDR2 YYNGEE. The CDR3 protein is CASSVEGGIHQPQHF. The CDR3 DNA sequence: TGTGCCAGCAGCGTAGAAGGAGGGATTCATCAGCCCCAGCATTTT.

This clonotype was seen many times. The genes are TRBV15 and TRBJ2-2; a possible D gene is TRBD1 (5 bases). V lost 6 bases and J lost 4, with 9 bases in between. This CDR3 contains 13 residues. The germline V gene encodes CDR1 LNHNV and CDR2 YYDKDF (reference sequence). The CDR3 sequence: CATSPGRTGELFF. DNA for the CDR3: TGTGCCACCAGTCCAGGGCGCACCGGGGAGCTGTTTTTT.

This clonotype occurred many times. The chain recombines TRBV7-3 with TRBJ1-6; D may be TRBD1 (5 bases). In germline, CDR1 is SGHTA, CDR2 FQGTGA. With 5 bases removed from V and 9 bases from J, the gap between germline ends came to 14 bases. The CDR3 spans 14 residues. CDR3 protein: CASSPTGGGSPLHF. The CDR3 nucleotides read TGTGCCAGCAGCCCCACAGGAGGTGGTTCACCCCTCCACTTT. Supplemented by reference TRBV7-3 and TRBJ1-6, the full variable domain reads GAGVSQTPSNKVTEKGKYVELRCDPISGHTALYWYRQSLGQGPEFLIYFQGTGAADDSGLPNDRFFAVRPEGSVSTLKIQRTERGDSAVYLCASSPTGGGSPLHFGNGTRLTVT.

The chain joins TRBV24-1 to TRBJ2-3, with 7 positions matching TRBD2. Losses at the gene ends were 3 bases for V and 0 bases for J; bases not matched to a gene: 5. This CDR3 is built from 16 residues. From germline, CDR1 is KGHDR and CDR2 SFDVKD. In nucleotides, the CDR3 is TGTGCCACCAGTGATCCAGCGGGATCTAGCACAGATACGCAGTATTTT. Its translation: CATSDPAGSSTDTQYF.

The gene calls are TRBV29-1 and TRBJ2-5, with D unresolved. V lost 3 bases and J lost 1, with 12 bases in between. Looked up from germline, CDR1 is SQVTM and CDR2 is ANQGSEA. This CDR3 has 14 residues. Here the CDR3 DNA reads TGCAGCGTTGAGAGCTATTCGGTCCAAGAGACCCAGTACTTC. Translating it yields CSVESYSVQETQYF.

J is TRBJ2-1 and V is TRBV7-9; 12 bases match TRBD1. The CDR3 is 16 residues long. CDR1 is SEHNR, CDR2 FQNEAQ, per germline (reference sequence). The V and J ends lost 5 bases and 5 bases, in that order; junction bases with no gene match: 7. CDR3 nucleotide sequence: TGTGCCAGCAGCCATCGGGACAGGGGGCGCGACAATGAGCAGTTCTTC. Translation: CASSHRDRGRDNEQFF.

This clonotype was detected ten times or more. J is TRBJ2-7 and V is TRBV10-3, with a tentative D call TRBD2 (6 bases). V shed 4 bases and J shed 3 bases, with 16 bases lying between them. The CDR3 runs 15 residues. CDR1 and CDR2 (germline): ENHRY, SYGVKD. This chain's CDR3 is CAISVEGRKFYEQYF. The CDR3 coding sequence is TGTGCCATCAGTGTGGAGGGGCGAAAGTTCTACGAGCAGTACTTC.